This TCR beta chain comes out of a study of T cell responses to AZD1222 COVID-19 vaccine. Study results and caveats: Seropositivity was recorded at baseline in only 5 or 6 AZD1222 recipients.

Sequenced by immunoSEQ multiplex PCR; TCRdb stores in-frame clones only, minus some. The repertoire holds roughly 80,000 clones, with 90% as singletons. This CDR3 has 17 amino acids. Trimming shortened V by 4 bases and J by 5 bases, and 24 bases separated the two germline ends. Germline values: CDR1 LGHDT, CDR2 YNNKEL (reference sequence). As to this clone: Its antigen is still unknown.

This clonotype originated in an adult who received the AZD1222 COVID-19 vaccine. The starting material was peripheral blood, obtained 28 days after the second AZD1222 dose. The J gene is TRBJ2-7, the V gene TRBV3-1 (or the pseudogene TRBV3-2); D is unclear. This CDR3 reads CASSPQDRLTKGDEQYF. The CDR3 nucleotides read TGTGCCAGCAGCCCGCAAGACCGACTTACCAAGGGCGACGAGCAGTACTTC.